This T cell receptor beta chain is drawn from a study of neurological immune-mediated disorders (dated by TCRdb to the late 2010s). With respect to the entire study: Among the approximately 35 multiple sclerosis patients, relapsing-remitting MS accounted for around 30 and secondary progressive MS accounted for 3. The study compared peripheral blood TCR-beta repertoires of HTLV-I-associated myelopathy (HAM/TSP) patients, multiple sclerosis patients and healthy controls using UMI-based sequencing. The approximately 100 TCR-beta libraries included longitudinal samples, technical triplicates and paired sorted CD4+ and CD8+ T-cell subsets alongside PBMC samples. The cohort included 60 to 75 subjects: around 15 with HAM/TSP, roughly 34 with multiple sclerosis, and 20 healthy controls.

There are a few counts of this clonotype. Its target antigen remains unknown. It has no much larger one-base neighbor in the sample; base qualities were not kept. Unsorted PBMC libraries were generated from 2 million PBMCs stored in RNAlater at -80 °C until RNA extraction. The multiple sclerosis patients were enrolled in a US clinical protocol that evaluated disease progression with magnetic resonance imaging. Peripheral blood underwent Ficoll-Hypaque density gradient centrifugation to isolate PBMCs, which were then cryopreserved in liquid nitrogen. cDNA synthesis used template-switch 5'RACE with a primer carrying a 10-nucleotide random unique molecular identifier tagging each TCR transcript. Every sequencing run covered 15-18 subjects and yielded more than 170 million TCR-beta sequences. The RNeasy kit was used to extract total RNA. TCR-beta VDJ regions were amplified with primers for the TCR constant region and the 5'RACE anchor, using the KAPA Real-time Library Amplification kit. A first PCR added sample indexes and Illumina adaptors, after which a second PCR increased the library yield. After Ampure bead purification, the TCR product of roughly 650 bp was size-selected on a 2% E-gel SizeSelection system. Before pooling, library quality was assessed on a Bioanalyzer, concentration was determined with Qubit, and library quantification was performed with the Kapa Library Quantification kit. An Illumina HiSeq 2500 was used to sequence the libraries paired-end at 2 x 150 bp. To increase sequence diversity, about 25-31% phiX was spiked into each library pool. The source study handled its data this way. Quality-filtered reads were processed with the UMI-based MiGEC pipeline, and over 90% of raw TCR sequences were removed by the MiGEC pipeline during error correction. VDJ genes were aligned to IMGT germline references, and clonotypes were defined by unique CDR3 amino acid sequence plus V-J genes. Clonal expansion, Shannon diversity and CDR3 relatedness (CalcPairwiseDistances, ClusterSamples) were evaluated with VDJtools, and phylogenetic trees were built with CLCbio workbench. Clones with at least 8 unique UMIs were defined as expanded, with this threshold being based on coefficient-of-variation modelling across technical triplicates. The public reads were reprocessed in TCRdb via fastp at Q25 and MiXCR, keeping in-frame beta chains. CDR3 protein sequences are deduplicated, and each keeps its most common genes and DNA. Here the V and J calls rest on TCRdb's processing, not on the authors' analysis. Here the sample has around 62,000 distinct CDR3 sequences; approximately 3.7% occur a single time. Around 2.7% of the sample is held by the ten biggest clonotypes.

Study-wide conclusions, independent of this receptor: No identical CDR3 amino acid sequences were found to be shared among expanded clones across subjects, suggesting that TCR-beta repertoires were private in all groups. Phylogenetic analysis grouped repertoires from 18 of 34 MS patients into a cluster of related CDR3 sequences, suggesting a possible repertoire-level signature. TCR clonal expansion was highest in HAM/TSP patients and lowest in MS patients, with MS patients falling below even healthy controls. The MS cluster showed no association with clinical or MRI features, and the authors stated that larger cohorts are needed.

The CDR3 contains 16 residues, cysteine and phenylalanine counted. Only CDR3 DNA remains: 48 bases, in frame from the first base. CDR1 and CDR2, looked up from the germline V gene, are SGHRS and YFSETQ. V is reduced by 3 bases and J by 2 bases, leaving a spacing of 16 bases between them. Sequenced sample: PBMCs. The sequence was obtained from a man aged 50 to 59 with multiple sclerosis. Recombination linked TRBV5-1 to TRBJ2-3; TRBD1 could be the D gene, as 6 bases match. The DNA sequence is TGCGCCAGCAGCTACACCGGGACAAGAACCACAGATACGCAGTATTTT. Its coded protein is CASSYTGTRTTDTQYF.